The 7 T cell receptor beta chains in this list originate from one sample, sequenced in a study of T cell changes during pregnancy in multiple sclerosis. Sequenced by immunoSEQ multiplex PCR; TCRdb stores in-frame clones only, minus some. Of some 61,000 clones in the sample, about 90% were seen once. Specimen: peripheral blood, collected in the second trimester of pregnancy. The receptors stem from a female donor with multiple sclerosis, enrolled in a pregnancy study.

This sequence joins TRBV29-1 and TRBJ1-2; TRBD1 might be the D (6 bases). The length of the CDR3 is 13 residues. Per the germline V gene, CDR1 is SQVTM and CDR2 is ANQGSEA. Trimming took 3 bases from V and 2 from J, leaving 10 bases between them. The CDR3 DNA reads as TGCAGCGTTGATAAAGGGACAAACTATGGCTACACCTTC. Its translation: CSVDKGTNYGYTF. The full variable domain, with the rest looked up from reference TRBV29-1 and TRBJ1-2, is SAVISQKPSRDICQRGTSLTIQCQVDSQVTMMFWYRQQPGQSLTLIATANQGSEATYESGFVIDKFPISRPNLTFSTLTVSNMSPEDSSIYLCSVDKGTNYGYTFGSGTRLTVV.

The J gene is TRBJ1-5, the V gene TRBV15, with unresolved D. The ends were cut back, 0 bases at V and 7 bases at J, with 16 bases in the middle. This CDR3 has 16 amino acids. In germline, CDR1 is LNHNV, CDR2 YYDKDF (reference sequence). The CDR3 protein is CATSRETVSGRQPQHF. The CDR3 nucleotides are TGTGCCACCAGCAGAGAAACAGTTAGTGGAAGGCAGCCCCAGCATTTT.

The gene calls are TRBV19 and TRBJ1-5; a possible D gene is TRBD1 (5 bases). V lost 3 bases to trimming and J lost 6 bases, with 18 bases between them. This CDR3 has 16 residues. Germline V lookup: CDR1 LNHDA, CDR2 SQIVND (reference sequence). The CDR3 here is CASSMGAQAMGQPQHF. DNA for the CDR3: TGTGCCAGTAGTATGGGCGCACAGGCAATGGGTCAGCCCCAGCATTTT.

This clone was picked up a small number of times. The chain has TRBV29-1 and TRBJ2-2; 7 bases match TRBD1. Trimming at V came to 1 base and at J to 7 bases, leaving 9 bases not matched to a gene. This CDR3 is built from 15 residues. Germline-derived CDR1 and CDR2 are SQVTM and ANQGSEA. The CDR3 DNA reads TGCAGCGTTGAAGTTCGACAGGGTGGCGACGGGGAGCTGTTTTTT. This encodes CSVEVRQGGDGELFF.

This clone has a handful of counts. This sequence joins TRBV7-9 and TRBJ1-1; possibly TRBD1 for D (5 bases). CDR1 is SEHNR and CDR2 is FQNEAQ in the germline V gene (reference sequence). V was clipped by 4 bases and J by 2 bases, with 11 bases between them. The CDR3 totals 14 residues. CDR3 in DNA: TGTGCCAGCAGCTCACGGGGGTATAACACTGAAGCTTTCTTT. Encoded protein: CASSSRGYNTEAFF.

As for this clone: Compared with germline, one end of the junction differs, possibly owing to a read error. The chain has TRBV7-2 and TRBJ1-5, with D unresolved. Germline lookup yields CDR1 SGHTA and CDR2 FQGNSA. The CDR3 consists of 15 residues. CDR3 DNA: TGTGCCAGCAGCCTAGCGATACATAGCAATCAGCCCCAGCATTTT. Amino acids: CASSLAIHSNQPQHF.

V usage is TRBV6-1 and J usage is TRBJ1-5; no clear D. The V gene's germline CDR1 is MNHNS and CDR2 SASEGT. V shed 5 bases and J shed 3 bases, with 5 bases lying between them. This CDR3 contains 12 residues. CDR3 in DNA: TGTGCCAGCAGTCCTTCCAATCAGCCCCAGCATTTT. It encodes CASSPSNQPQHF.